This T cell receptor beta chain appears in the sequencing data of a study of blood T cell repertoires in COVID-19. Study summary: COVID-19 samples, acute and convalescent, were from the United States, Italy and Spain. From T cells, B-cell-depleted T cells, or PBMCs came the material, which was cDNA or gDNA.

Libraries were prepared by immunoSEQ multiplex PCR; TCRdb keeps only in-frame clonotypes and omits some of them. This sample has 55,000 or so clones, with more than 70% found just once. V dropped 1 base and J dropped 1 base, with 15 bases sitting between them. This CDR3 is 18 amino acids long. Germline V CDR1 and CDR2: KGHDR, SFDVKD. The sample consisted of peripheral blood. This receptor was taken from a man aged 60 to 75 with active or convalescent COVID-19. The rearrangement joins TRBV24-1 to TRBJ2-2, with D maybe TRBD2 (6 bases). The CDR3 region has the DNA TGTGCCACCAGTGATTTAGCCGCGGGGAGCTTGAACACCGGGGAGCTGTTTTTT. It is translated as CATSDLAAGSLNTGELFF.